This T cell receptor beta chain was recovered during a study of cytomegalovirus exposure and HLA in healthy donors. Study context: Inside one of the first data releases sat around 80 million unique TCRs taken from HLA-typed donors. Study-level results: The authors confirmed in vitro that a few CMV-associated chains were specific for CMV antigens. In an earlier analysis, in 540 or so donors, most V segments appeared productive either ~87% or ~30% of the time. A later analysis linked 15,000 to 20,000 TCR beta sequences to HLA alleles at 0.05 false discovery rate.

Germline CDR1 and CDR2: SGHRS and YFSETQ. This CDR3 comprises 11 residues. Deletions cut 4 bases from V and 5 bases from J, with 6 bases between. With 60 Vbeta and 13 Jbeta primers, the PCR was carried out. TCRdb's table, derived via immunoSEQ multiplex PCR, lists solely in-frame clones and lacks some. The repertoire holds some 120,000 clones, with 79% as singletons. Of note for this clone: Its antigen remains unidentified.

The clonotype comes from a man younger than 40 in good health and CMV-seropositive. The source material was PBMCs. The chain carries TRBV5-1 and TRBJ1-1; the D gene is possibly TRBD1 (5 bases). As DNA, the CDR3 is TGCGCCAGCAGCCAGGGAACTGAAGCTTTCTTT. Translating it yields CASSQGTEAFF.